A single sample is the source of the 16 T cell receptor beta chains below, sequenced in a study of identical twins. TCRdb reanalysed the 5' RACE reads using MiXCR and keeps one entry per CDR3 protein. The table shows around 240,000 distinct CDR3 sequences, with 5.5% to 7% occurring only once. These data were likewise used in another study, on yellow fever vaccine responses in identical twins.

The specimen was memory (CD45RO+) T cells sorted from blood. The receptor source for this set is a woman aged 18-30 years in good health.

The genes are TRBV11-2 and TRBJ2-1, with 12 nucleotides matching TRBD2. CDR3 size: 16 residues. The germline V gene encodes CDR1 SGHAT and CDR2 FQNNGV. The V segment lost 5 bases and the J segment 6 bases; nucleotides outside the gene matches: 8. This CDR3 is CASSPRLAGAGNEQFF. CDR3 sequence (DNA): TGTGCCAGCAGCCCCAGACTAGCGGGAGCGGGCAATGAGCAGTTCTTC. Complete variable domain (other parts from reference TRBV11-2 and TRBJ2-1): EAGVAQSPRYKIIEKRQSVAFWCNPISGHATLYWYQQILGQGPKLLIQFQNNGVVDDSQLPKDRFSAERLKGVDSTLKIQPAKLEDSAVYLCASSPRLAGAGNEQFFGPGTRLTVL.

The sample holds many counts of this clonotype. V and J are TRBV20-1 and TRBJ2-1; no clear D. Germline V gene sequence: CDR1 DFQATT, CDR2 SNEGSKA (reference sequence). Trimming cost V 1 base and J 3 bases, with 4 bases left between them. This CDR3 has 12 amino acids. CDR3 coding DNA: TGCAGTGCTAGAGGACTCTACAATGAGCAGTTCTTC. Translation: CSARGLYNEQFF.

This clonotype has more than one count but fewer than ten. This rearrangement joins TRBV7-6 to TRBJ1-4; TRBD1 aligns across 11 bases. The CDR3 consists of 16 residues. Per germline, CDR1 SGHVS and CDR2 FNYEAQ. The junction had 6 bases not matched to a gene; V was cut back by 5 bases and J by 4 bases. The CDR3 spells CASSRGQGAGNEKLFF. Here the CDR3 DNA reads TGTGCCAGCAGCCGCGGACAGGGGGCTGGTAATGAAAAACTGTTTTTT.

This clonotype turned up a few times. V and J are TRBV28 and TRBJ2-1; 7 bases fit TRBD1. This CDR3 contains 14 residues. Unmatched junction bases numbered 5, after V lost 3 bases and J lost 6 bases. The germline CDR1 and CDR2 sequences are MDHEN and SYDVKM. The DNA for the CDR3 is TGTGCCAGCAGTTTGGGGACAGTTCCCAATGAGCAGTTCTTC. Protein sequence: CASSLGTVPNEQFF.

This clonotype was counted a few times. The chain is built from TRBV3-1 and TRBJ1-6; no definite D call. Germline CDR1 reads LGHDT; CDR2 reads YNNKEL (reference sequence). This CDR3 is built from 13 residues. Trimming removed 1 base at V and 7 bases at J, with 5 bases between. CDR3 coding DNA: TGTGCCAGCAGCCAAGTTACGAATTCACCCCTCCACTTT. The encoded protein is CASSQVTNSPLHF.

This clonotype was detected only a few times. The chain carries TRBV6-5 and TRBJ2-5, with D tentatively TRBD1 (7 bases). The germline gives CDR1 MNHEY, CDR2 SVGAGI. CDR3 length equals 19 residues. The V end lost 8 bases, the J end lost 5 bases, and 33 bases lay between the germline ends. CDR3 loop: CASGYPTGRGSNPRETQYF. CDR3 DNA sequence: TGTGCCAGCGGATACCCGACAGGGCGGGGATCCAATCCAAGGGAGACCCAGTACTTC.

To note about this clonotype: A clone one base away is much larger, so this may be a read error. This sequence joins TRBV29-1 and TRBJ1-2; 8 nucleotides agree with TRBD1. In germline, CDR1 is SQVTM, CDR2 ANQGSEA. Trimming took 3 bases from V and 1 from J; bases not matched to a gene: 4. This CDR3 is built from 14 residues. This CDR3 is CSVDTQGGNYGYTF. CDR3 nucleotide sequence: TGCAGCGTTGACACACAGGGGGGTAACTATGGCTACACCTTC.

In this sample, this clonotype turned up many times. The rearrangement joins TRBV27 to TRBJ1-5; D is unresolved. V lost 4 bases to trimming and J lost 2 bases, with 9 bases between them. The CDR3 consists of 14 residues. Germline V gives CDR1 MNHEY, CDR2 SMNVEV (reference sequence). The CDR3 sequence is CASSSGGGNQPQHF. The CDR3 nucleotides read TGTGCCAGCAGTTCCGGTGGGGGCAATCAGCCCCAGCATTTT.

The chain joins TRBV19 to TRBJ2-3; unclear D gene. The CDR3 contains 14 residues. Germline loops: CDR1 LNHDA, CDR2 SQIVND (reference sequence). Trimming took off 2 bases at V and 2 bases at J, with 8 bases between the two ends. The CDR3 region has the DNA TGTGCCAGTAGTATACGGCAGAACACAGATACGCAGTATTTT. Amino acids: CASSIRQNTDTQYF.

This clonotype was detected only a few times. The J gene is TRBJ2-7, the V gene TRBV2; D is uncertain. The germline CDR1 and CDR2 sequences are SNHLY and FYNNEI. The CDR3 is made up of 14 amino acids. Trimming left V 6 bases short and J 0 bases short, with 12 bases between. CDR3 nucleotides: TGTGCCAGCAGATTTAGCCTGAGCTCCTACGAGCAGTACTTC. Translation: CASRFSLSSYEQYF.

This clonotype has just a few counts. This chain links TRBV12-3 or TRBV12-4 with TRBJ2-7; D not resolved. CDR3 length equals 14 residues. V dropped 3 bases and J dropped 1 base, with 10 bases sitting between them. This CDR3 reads CASSFLQASYEQYF. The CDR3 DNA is TGTGCCAGCAGTTTTCTTCAAGCGTCCTACGAGCAGTACTTC.

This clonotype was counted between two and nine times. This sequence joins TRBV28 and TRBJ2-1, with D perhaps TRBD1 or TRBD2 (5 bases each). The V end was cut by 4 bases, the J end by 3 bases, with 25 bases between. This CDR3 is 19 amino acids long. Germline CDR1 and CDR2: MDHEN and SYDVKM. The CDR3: CASSSAPGTARRNYNEQFF. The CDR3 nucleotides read TGTGCCAGCAGTTCAGCCCCAGGGACGGCTCGCCGTAACTACAATGAGCAGTTCTTC.

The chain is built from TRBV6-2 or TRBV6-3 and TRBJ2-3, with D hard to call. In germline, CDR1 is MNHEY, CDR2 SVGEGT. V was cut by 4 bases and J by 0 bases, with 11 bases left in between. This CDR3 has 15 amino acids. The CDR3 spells CASSSQATSTDTQYF. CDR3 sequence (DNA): TGTGCCAGCAGTTCTCAGGCTACTAGCACAGATACGCAGTATTTT.

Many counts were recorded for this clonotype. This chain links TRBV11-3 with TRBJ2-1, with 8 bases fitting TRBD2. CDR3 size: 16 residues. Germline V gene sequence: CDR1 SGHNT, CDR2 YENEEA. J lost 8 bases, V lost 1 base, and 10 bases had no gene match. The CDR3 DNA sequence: TGTGCCAGCAGCTTAGTTAGCGGGACAAACTGGGATGAGCAGTTCTTC. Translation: CASSLVSGTNWDEQFF.

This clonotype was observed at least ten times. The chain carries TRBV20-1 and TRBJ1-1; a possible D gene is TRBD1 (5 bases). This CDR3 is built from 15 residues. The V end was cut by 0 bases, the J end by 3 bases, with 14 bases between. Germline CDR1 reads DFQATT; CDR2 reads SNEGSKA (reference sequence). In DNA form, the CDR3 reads TGCAGTGCTAGAGATACGGCAGGGTCGGACACTGAAGCTTTCTTT. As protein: CSARDTAGSDTEAFF.

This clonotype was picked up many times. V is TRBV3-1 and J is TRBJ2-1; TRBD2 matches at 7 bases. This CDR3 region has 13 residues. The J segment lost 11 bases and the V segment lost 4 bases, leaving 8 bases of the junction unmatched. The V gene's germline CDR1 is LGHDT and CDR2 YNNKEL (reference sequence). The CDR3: CASSPTSEPQQFF. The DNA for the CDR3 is TGTGCCAGCAGCCCCACTAGCGAGCCTCAGCAGTTCTTC.